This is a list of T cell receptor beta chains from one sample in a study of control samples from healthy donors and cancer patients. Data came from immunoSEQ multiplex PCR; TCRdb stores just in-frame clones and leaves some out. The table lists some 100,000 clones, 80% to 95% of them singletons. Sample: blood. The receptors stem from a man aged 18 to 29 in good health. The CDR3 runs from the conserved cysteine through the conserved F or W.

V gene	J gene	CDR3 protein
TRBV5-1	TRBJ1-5	CASSLGGISNQPQHF
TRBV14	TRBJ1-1	CASSQSGTEAFF
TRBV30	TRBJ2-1	CAWSDLEYNEQFF
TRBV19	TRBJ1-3	CASSPDSRAGNTIYF
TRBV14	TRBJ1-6	CASSRGQPSPLHF
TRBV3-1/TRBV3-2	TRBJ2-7	CASSQDISRGRQYF
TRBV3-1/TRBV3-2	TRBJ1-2	CASSQGQGANYGYTF
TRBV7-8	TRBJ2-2	CASSLVGTINSGELFF
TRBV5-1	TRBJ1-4	CASSKDSTNEKLFF
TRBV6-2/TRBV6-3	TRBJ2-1	CASSSRRTSGEQFF
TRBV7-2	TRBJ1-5	CASSLEQGAGQPQHF
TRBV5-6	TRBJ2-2	CASSLVVGELFF
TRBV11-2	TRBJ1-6	CASSINRGIGSYNSPLHF
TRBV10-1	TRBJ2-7	CASSALTGTGDEQYF
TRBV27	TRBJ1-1	CASGAGSGGTEAFF
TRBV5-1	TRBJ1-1	CASSLGGKSDTEAFF
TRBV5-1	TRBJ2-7	CASSLGQYGEQYF
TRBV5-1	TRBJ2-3	CASSLEGITDTQYF
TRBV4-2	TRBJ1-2	CASSQDRQGAVYGYTF
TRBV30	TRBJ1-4	CAWSSGWTNEKLFF
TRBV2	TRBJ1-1	CASMLGANEAFF
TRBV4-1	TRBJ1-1	CASSQEVRLNTEAFF
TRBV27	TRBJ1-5	CASSFVSNQPQHF
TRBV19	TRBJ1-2	CASSTSSRPANYGYTF
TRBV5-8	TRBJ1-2	CASSRDRDFYGYTF
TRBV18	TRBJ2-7	CASSPRAGSYEQYF
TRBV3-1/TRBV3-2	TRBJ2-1	CASSQDNEQFF
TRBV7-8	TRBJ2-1	CASSPSGGLNNEQFF
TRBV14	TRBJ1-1	CASSQVPGTEAFF
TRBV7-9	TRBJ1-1	CASSPGNSDTEAFF
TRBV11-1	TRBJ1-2	CASSPGVNKDGYTF
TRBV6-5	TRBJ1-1	CASIPRQNSEAFF
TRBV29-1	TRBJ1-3	CSGCVGSGNTIYF
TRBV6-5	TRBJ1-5	CASRWQGGSNQPQHF
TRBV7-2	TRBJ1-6	CASSFRDTNSPLHF
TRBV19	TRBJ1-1	CASSTQGRDTEAFF
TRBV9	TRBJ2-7	CASSVGLAGGSYEQYF
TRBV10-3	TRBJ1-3	CAISESTGGNTIYF
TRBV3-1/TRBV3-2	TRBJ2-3	CASSQEGQEGTDTQYF
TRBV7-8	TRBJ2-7	CASSFHPDRDGPSQYF
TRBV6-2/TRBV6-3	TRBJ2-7	CASSTPGTGGTYEQYF
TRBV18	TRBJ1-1	CASSSRDGTAFF
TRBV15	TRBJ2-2	CATSRDSGAGELFF
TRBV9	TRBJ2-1	CASSVGSYSSLNEQFF
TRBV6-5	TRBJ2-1	CASRPGTGDSNEQFF
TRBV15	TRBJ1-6	CATSRDTAVSYNSPLHF
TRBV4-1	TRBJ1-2	CASSRQSQGTGIGYTF
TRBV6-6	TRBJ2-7	CASRPTGTTYEQYF
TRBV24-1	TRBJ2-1	CATSRGPGDEQFF
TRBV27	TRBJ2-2	CASRGLGNTGELFF
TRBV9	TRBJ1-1	CASSRGADMNTEAFF
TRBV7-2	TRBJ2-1	CASSSTPGLGPFNEQFF
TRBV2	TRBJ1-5	CASSEDGQASNQPQHF
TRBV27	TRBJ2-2	CASSFSDGDTGELFF
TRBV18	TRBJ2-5	CASSRLAELQETQYF
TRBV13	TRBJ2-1	CASSLDGREDEQFF
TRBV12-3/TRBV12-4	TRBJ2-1	CASSFEAHEQFF
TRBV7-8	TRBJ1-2	CASSLYVLGVSQDYGYTF
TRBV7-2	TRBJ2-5	CASSFRHPQETQYF
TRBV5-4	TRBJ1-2	CAIGPPGYTF